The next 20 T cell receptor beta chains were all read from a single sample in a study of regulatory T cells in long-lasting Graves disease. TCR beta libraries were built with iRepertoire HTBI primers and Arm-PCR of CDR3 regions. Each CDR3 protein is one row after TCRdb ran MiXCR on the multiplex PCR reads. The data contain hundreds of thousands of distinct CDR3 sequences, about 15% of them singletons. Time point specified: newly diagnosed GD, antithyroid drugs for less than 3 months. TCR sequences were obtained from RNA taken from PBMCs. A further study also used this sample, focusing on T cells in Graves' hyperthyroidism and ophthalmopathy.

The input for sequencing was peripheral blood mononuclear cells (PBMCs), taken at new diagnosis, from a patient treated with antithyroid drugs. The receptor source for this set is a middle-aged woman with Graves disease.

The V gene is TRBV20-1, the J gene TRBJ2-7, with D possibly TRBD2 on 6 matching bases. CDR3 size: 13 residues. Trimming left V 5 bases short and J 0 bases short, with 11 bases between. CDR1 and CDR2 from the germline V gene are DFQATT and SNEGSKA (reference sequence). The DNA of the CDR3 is TGCAGTGCTGGTGGGGGGTCCTCCTACGAGCAGTACTTC. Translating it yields CSAGGGSSYEQYF.

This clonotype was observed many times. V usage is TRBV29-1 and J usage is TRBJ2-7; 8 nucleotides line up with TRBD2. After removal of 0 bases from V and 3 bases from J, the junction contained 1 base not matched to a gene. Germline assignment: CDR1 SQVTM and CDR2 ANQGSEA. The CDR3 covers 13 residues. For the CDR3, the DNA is TGCAGCGTTGAAGACGGGGGGGACTACGAGCAGTACTTC. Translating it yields CSVEDGGDYEQYF.

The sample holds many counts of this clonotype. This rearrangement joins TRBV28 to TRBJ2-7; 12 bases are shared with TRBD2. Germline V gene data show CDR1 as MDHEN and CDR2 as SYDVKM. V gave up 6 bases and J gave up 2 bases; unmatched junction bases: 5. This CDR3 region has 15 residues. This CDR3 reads CASRQLAGGTYEQYF. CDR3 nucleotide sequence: TGTGCCAGCAGGCAACTAGCGGGAGGAACCTACGAGCAGTACTTC.

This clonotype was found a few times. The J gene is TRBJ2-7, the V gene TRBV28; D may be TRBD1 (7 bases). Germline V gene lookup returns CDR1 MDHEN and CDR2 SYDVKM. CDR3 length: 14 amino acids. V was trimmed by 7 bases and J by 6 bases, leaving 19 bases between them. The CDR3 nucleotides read TGTGCCAGCAAGCGCGGGACAGTACCCCTCGAGCAGTACTTC. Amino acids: CASKRGTVPLEQYF. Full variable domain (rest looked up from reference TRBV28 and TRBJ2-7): DVKVTQSSRYLVKRTGEKVFLECVQDMDHENMFWYRQDPGLGLRLIYFSYDVKMKEKGDIPEGYSVSREKKERFSLILESASTNQTSMYLCASKRGTVPLEQYFGPGTRLTVT.

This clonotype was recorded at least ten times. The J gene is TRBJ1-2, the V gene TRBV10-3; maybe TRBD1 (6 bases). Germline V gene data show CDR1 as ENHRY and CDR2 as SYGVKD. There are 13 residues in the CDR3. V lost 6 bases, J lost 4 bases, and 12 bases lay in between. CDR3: CAIRRQDLYGYTF. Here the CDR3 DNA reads TGTGCCATCAGAAGACAGGACCTCTATGGCTACACCTTC.

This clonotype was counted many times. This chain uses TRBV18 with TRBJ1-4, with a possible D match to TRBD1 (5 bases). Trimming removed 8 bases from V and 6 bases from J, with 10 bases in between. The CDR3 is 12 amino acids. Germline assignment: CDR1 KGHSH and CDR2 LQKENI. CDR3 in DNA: TGTGCCAGCAGCCTGGGGGATGAAAAACTGTTTTTT. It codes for CASSLGDEKLFF.

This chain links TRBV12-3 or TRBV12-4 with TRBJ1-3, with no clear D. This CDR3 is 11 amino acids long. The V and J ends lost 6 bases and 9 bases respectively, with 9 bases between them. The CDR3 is CASRLYTTIYF. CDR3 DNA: TGTGCCAGCAGGCTATACACCACCATATATTTT.

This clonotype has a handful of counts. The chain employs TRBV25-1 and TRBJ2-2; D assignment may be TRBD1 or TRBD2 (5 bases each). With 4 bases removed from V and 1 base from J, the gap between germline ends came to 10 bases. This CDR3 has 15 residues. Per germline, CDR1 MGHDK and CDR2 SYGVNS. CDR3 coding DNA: TGTGCCAGCAGTGGGGGACCCATGAACACCGGGGAGCTGTTTTTT. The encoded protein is CASSGGPMNTGELFF.

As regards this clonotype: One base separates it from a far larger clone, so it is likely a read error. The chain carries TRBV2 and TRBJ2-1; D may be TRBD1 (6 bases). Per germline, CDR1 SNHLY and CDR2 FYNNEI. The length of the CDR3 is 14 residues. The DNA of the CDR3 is TGTGCCAGCAGTGTAGCAGGCAGGGGAGAGACCCAGAACTTC. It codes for CASSVAGRGETQNF. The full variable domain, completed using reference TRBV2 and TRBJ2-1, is EPEVTQTPSHQVTQMGQEVILRCVPISNHLYFYWYRQILGQKVEFLVSFYNNEISEKSEIFDDQFSVERPDGSNFTLKIRSTKLEDSAMYFCASSVAGRGETQNFGPGTRLTVL.

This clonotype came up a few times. In DNA form, the CDR3 reads TGTGCCAGCAGTAACAGGGAAGAGTTCTTC. Protein sequence: CASSNREEFF. The rearrangement joins TRBV27 to TRBJ2-1, with D perhaps TRBD1 (6 bases). The CDR3 runs 10 residues. In germline, CDR1 is MNHEY, CDR2 SMNVEV (reference sequence). V was cut by 5 bases and J by 14 bases, with 10 bases left in between.

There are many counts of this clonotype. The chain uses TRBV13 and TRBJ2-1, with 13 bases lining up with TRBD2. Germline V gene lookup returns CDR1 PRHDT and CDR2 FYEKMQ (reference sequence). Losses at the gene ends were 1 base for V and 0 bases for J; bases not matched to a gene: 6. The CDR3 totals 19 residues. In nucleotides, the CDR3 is TGTGCCAGCAGCTTAGAGGGACTAGCGGGACTGGGCTCCTACAATGAGCAGTTCTTC. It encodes CASSLEGLAGLGSYNEQFF.

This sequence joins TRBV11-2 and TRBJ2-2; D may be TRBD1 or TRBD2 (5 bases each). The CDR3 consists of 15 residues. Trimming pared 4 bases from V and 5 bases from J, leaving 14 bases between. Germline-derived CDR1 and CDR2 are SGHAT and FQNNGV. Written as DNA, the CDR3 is TGTGCCAGCAGCTCCGATTCGGGGCATACCGGGGAGCTGTTTTTT. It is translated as CASSSDSGHTGELFF.

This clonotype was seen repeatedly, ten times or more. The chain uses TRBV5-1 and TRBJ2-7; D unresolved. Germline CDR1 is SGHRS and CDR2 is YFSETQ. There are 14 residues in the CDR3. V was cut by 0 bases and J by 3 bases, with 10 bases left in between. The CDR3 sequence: CASSLGGRIYEQYF. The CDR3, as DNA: TGCGCCAGCAGCTTGGGGGGTCGTATCTACGAGCAGTACTTC.

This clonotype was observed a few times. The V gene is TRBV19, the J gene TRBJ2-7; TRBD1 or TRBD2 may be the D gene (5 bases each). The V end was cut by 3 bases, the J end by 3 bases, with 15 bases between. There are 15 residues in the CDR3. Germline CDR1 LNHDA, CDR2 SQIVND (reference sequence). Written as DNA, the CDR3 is TGTGCCAGTAGTATTGGTCGGGGCTTCCACTACGAGCAGTACTTC. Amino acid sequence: CASSIGRGFHYEQYF.

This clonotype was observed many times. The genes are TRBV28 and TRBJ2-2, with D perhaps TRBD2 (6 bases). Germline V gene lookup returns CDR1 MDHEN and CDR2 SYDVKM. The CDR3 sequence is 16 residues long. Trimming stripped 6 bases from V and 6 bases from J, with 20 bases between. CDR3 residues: CASSPWAGWGSGELFF. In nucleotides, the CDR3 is TGTGCCAGCAGCCCCTGGGCGGGGTGGGGCTCCGGGGAGCTGTTTTTT.

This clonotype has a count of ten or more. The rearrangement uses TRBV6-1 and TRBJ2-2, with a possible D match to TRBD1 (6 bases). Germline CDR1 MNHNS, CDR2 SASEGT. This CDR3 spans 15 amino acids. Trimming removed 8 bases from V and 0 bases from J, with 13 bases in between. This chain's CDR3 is CASQGQPPNTGELFF. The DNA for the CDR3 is TGTGCCAGCCAAGGACAGCCACCGAACACCGGGGAGCTGTTTTTT.

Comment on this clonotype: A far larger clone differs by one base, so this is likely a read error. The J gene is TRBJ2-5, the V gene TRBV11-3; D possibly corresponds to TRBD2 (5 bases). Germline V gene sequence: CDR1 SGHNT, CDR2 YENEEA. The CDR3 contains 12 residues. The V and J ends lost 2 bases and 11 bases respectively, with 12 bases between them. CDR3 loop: CASSLSGMGQYF. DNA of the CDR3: TGTGCCAGCAGCTTATCGGGGATGGGGCAGTACTTC.

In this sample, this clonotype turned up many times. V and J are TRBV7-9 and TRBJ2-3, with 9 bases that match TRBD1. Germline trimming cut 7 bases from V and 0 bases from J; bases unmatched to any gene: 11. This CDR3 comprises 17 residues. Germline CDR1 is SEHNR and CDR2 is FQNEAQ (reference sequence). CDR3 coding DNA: TGTGCCAGCACCCCACGTACGACAGGGGGGAGCACAGATACGCAGTATTTT. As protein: CASTPRTTGGSTDTQYF.

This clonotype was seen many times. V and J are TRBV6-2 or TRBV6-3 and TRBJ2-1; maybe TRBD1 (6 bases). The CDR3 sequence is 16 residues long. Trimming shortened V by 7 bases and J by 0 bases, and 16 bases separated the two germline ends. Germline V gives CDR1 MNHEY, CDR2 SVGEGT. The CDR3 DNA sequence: TGTGCCAGCACCGAACGGGCCAGGGGCTCCTACAATGAGCAGTTCTTC. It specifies CASTERARGSYNEQFF.

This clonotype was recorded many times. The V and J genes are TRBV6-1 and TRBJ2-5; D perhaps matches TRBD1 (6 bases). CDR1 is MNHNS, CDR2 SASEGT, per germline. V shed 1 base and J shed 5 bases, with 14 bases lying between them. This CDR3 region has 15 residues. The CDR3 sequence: CASSEVAGAQETQYF. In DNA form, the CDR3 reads TGTGCCAGCAGTGAAGTGGCAGGGGCTCAGGAGACCCAGTACTTC.